Presented here are 32 T cell receptor beta chains from one specimen sequenced in a study of blood T cell repertoires in COVID-19. Clones were sequenced by immunoSEQ multiplex PCR, and TCRdb holds only the in-frame ones, with some missing. The repertoire has about 160,000 clones, less than 85% of them found once; the top ten carry around 3.2%. Sequencing used peripheral blood. Receptors were obtained from a human donor with acute or convalescent COVID-19. The donor label of this sample is uncertain.

CDR3: CASSLSIATGQETQYF. The CDR3 nucleotides are TGCGCCAGCAGCCTCTCGATAGCGACAGGACAAGAGACCCAGTACTTC. The rearrangement joins TRBV5-1 to TRBJ2-5; weak D call: TRBD1 (6 bases). CDR1 is SGHRS and CDR2 is YFSETQ in the germline V gene. The CDR3 is 16 residues long. Trimming removed 4 bases at V and 2 bases at J, with 18 bases between.

V usage is TRBV14 and J usage is TRBJ1-1, with TRBD1 matching over 8 bases. V was pared by 1 base and J by 4 bases, with 11 bases of the junction left unmatched. This CDR3 has 17 residues. The germline CDR1 and CDR2 sequences are SGHDN and FVKESK. In DNA, the CDR3 is TGTGCCAGCAGCCAAGCTTCAGACAGGGGTGTTTTCACTGAAGCTTTCTTT. This codes for CASSQASDRGVFTEAFF.

The chain combines TRBV6-5 with TRBJ2-6, with unresolved D. This CDR3 is 14 amino acids long. Trimming took off 8 bases at V and 3 bases at J, with 11 bases between the two ends. Germline CDR1 MNHEY, CDR2 SVGAGI. CDR3 sequence (DNA): TGTGCCAGCGGCCAGGAAGGTGGGGCCAACGTCCTGACTTTC. The encoded protein is CASGQEGGANVLTF.

V is TRBV5-5 and J is TRBJ2-7, with a tentative D call TRBD2 (5 bases). Per germline, CDR1 SGHKS and CDR2 YYEKEE (reference sequence). This CDR3 has 14 residues. The ends were cut back, 0 bases at V and 3 bases at J, with 10 bases in the middle. The CDR3 DNA is TGTGCCAGCAGCTTGGGCGGGCTCGACTACGAGCAGTACTTC. Its translation is CASSLGGLDYEQYF.

The chain employs TRBV19 and TRBJ1-1, with D perhaps matching TRBD1 (5 bases). Trimming pared 3 bases from V and 11 bases from J, leaving 16 bases between. This CDR3 is 13 amino acids long. Germline V gene sequence: CDR1 LNHDA, CDR2 SQIVND (reference sequence). CDR3 in DNA: TGTGCCAGTAGTATCCCCAGAAAGGGGTCCGCTTTCTTT. This codes for CASSIPRKGSAFF.

The V gene is TRBV15, the J gene TRBJ2-1, with TRBD1 identical over 8 bases. Losses at the gene ends were 1 base for V and 6 bases for J; bases not matched to a gene: 8. CDR1 and CDR2 from the germline V gene are LNHNV and YYDKDF (reference sequence). This CDR3 is 16 amino acids long. The CDR3 bases are TGTGCCACCAGCAGAGGTGACAGGGGATGGTCCAATGAGCAGTTCTTC. Its translation is CATSRGDRGWSNEQFF.

V gene TRBV5-3 combines with J gene TRBJ1-5; 9 bases line up with TRBD1. TRBV5-3 is designated an ORF whose function remains uncertain. V was pared by 2 bases and J by 5 bases, with 5 bases of the junction left unmatched. The CDR3 runs 15 residues. CDR3 loop: CARSFDRGSDQPQHF. The CDR3 DNA follows: TGTGCCAGAAGCTTCGACAGGGGGAGTGATCAGCCCCAGCATTTT.

The rearrangement links TRBV7-9 to TRBJ2-3, with TRBD2 matching over 8 bases. The junction had 6 bases not matched to a gene; V was cut back by 4 bases and J by 3 bases. Germline-derived CDR1 and CDR2 are SEHNR and FQNEAQ (reference sequence). This CDR3 region has 15 residues. This CDR3 is CASSWTGLVTDTQYF. The DNA of the CDR3 is TGTGCCAGCAGCTGGACGGGACTAGTAACAGATACGCAGTATTTT.

The genes are TRBV12-3 or TRBV12-4 and TRBJ1-1, with D maybe TRBD1 (5 bases). The CDR3 runs to 13 residues. V gave up 4 bases and J gave up 1 base, with 7 bases separating them. The CDR3 coding sequence is TGTGCCAGCAGTTGGGACTCGAACACTGAAGCTTTCTTT. Translated: CASSWDSNTEAFF.

V is TRBV6-5 and J is TRBJ1-6, with D possibly being TRBD1 (5 bases). Germline assignment: CDR1 MNHEY and CDR2 SVGAGI. Trimming shortened V by 8 bases and J by 9 bases, and 17 bases separated the two germline ends. The CDR3 has 14 amino acids. In DNA, the CDR3 is TGTGCCAGCCGACCGGGATTGGGGGGTTCACCCCTCCACTTT. Translating it yields CASRPGLGGSPLHF.

This sequence joins TRBV6-5 and TRBJ1-2; 8 nucleotides align to TRBD1. Germline V gene sequence: CDR1 MNHEY, CDR2 SVGAGI. CDR3 size: 13 residues. V shed 2 bases and J 7 bases; nucleotides not matched to a gene: 3. The CDR3 DNA is TGTGCCAGCAGTTACCAGGGGGCGGGTGGCTACACCTTC. Its translation is CASSYQGAGGYTF.

The chain is built from TRBV6-5 and TRBJ2-7; D remains unclear. The CDR3 is 13 residues long. Trimming removed 4 bases from V and 3 bases from J, with 10 bases in between. From germline, CDR1 is MNHEY and CDR2 SVGAGI. The CDR3 nucleotides read TGTGCCAGCAGTTCCCCCCCACTCTACGAGCAGTACTTC. Protein product: CASSSPPLYEQYF.

The chain couples TRBV18 to TRBJ1-2, with D unresolved. V lost 0 bases and J lost 0, with 8 bases in between. Germline V gene sequence: CDR1 KGHSH, CDR2 LQKENI. The CDR3 totals 15 residues. The CDR3 DNA follows: TGTGCCAGCTCACCACCCGACTTAGCTAACTATGGCTACACCTTC. It specifies CASSPPDLANYGYTF.

The V gene is TRBV7-8, the J gene TRBJ2-1, with 7 bases that match TRBD1. Germline CDR1 reads SGHVS; CDR2 reads FQNEAQ. The J segment lost 4 bases and the V segment lost 1 base, leaving 4 bases of the junction unmatched. This CDR3 spans 15 amino acids. The CDR3 protein is CASSLVRGIYNEQFF. CDR3 bases: TGTGCCAGCAGCTTAGTCAGGGGGATATACAATGAGCAGTTCTTC.

This clone came up many times. This chain links TRBV7-9 with TRBJ2-4, with TRBD2 identical over 7 bases. From germline, CDR1 is SEHNR and CDR2 FQNEAQ (reference sequence). The CDR3 spans 14 residues. The junction had 5 bases not matched to a gene; V was cut back by 3 bases and J by 6 bases. CDR3 DNA: TGTGCCAGCAGCTTCGTAGGGAGGGGAAACATTCAGTACTTC. Translation: CASSFVGRGNIQYF.

The chain recombines TRBV7-2 with TRBJ1-5; 7 nucleotides align to TRBD1. With V trimmed by 5 bases and J by 6 bases, 7 bases remained unmatched. The germline CDR1 and CDR2 sequences are SGHTA and FQGNSA. The CDR3 extends over 14 amino acids. The CDR3 DNA reads TGTGCCAGCAGCGCGACCCACAGGGGTCAGCCCCAGCATTTT. It codes for CASSATHRGQPQHF.

The V and J genes are TRBV7-6 and TRBJ2-1, with TRBD2 identical over 12 bases. The CDR3 extends over 19 amino acids. Germline-derived CDR1 and CDR2 are SGHVS and FNYEAQ. With V trimmed by 1 base and J by 2 bases, 9 bases remained unmatched. CDR3: CASSLGPLAGGLAYNEQFF. CDR3 coding DNA: TGTGCCAGCAGCTTAGGTCCACTAGCGGGGGGACTGGCCTACAATGAGCAGTTCTTC.

The genes are TRBV19 and TRBJ2-5, with D perhaps matching TRBD1 (6 bases). This CDR3 is built from 15 residues. Germline values: CDR1 LNHDA, CDR2 SQIVND (reference sequence). V lost 2 bases, J lost 3 bases, and 13 bases lay in between. The CDR3 DNA follows: TGTGCCAGTAGTATACCGGGACAAGGAAAAGAGACCCAGTACTTC. It translates to CASSIPGQGKETQYF.

The chain combines TRBV5-1 with TRBJ1-4; D is perhaps TRBD1 (5 bases). This CDR3 contains 15 residues. V lost 6 bases to trimming and J lost 7 bases, with 19 bases between them. CDR1 SGHRS and CDR2 YFSETQ come from the germline V gene. DNA of the CDR3: TGCGCCAGCACTCTAGGTCGGGGGTTTAGTGAAAAACTGTTTTTT. Its translation: CASTLGRGFSEKLFF.

J is TRBJ1-1 and V is TRBV7-2; D not resolved. The CDR3 is made up of 15 amino acids. Germline values: CDR1 SGHTA, CDR2 FQGNSA. The V and J ends lost 0 bases and 7 bases respectively, with 15 bases between them. The CDR3 sequence: CASSLAAGGPLEAFF. The CDR3 bases are TGTGCCAGCAGCTTAGCGGCGGGTGGGCCCCTTGAAGCTTTCTTT.

The rearrangement links TRBV7-8 to TRBJ1-1, with 10 bases matching TRBD1. CDR3 length: 22 amino acids. V trimming: 2 bases; J trimming: 3 bases; junction bases outside the gene matches: 24. Germline V gene data show CDR1 as SGHVS and CDR2 as FQNEAQ. The CDR3 coding sequence is TGTGCCAGCAGCTTACCTTCATCCCGGGAACCCAGGACAGGGGGAGTTGACACTGAAGCTTTCTTT. It is translated as CASSLPSSREPRTGGVDTEAFF.

In this sample, this clone turned up a few times. The chain joins TRBV5-1 to TRBJ1-3; the D is unclear. Between the trimmed V and J ends, which lost 0 bases and 0 bases, there was a span of 10 bases. The CDR3 spans 16 residues. Germline CDR1 is SGHRS and CDR2 is YFSETQ. CDR3 coding DNA: TGCGCCAGCAGCTTGGGGGCAGTTTCCTCTGGAAACACCATATATTTT. It specifies CASSLGAVSSGNTIYF.

This chain links TRBV6-1 with TRBJ1-6; D may be TRBD1 (6 bases). In germline, CDR1 is MNHNS, CDR2 SASEGT. The ends were cut back, 4 bases at V and 0 bases at J, with 10 bases in the middle. This CDR3 contains 16 residues. The CDR3 loop is CASSGQVVSYNSPLHF. CDR3 bases: TGTGCCAGCAGTGGACAGGTAGTCTCCTATAATTCACCCCTCCACTTT.

The rearrangement links TRBV5-5 to TRBJ1-3; the match to TRBD1 covers 7 bases. The CDR3 runs 16 residues. Germline CDR1 reads SGHKS; CDR2 reads YYEKEE (reference sequence). The ends lost 4 bases at V and 0 bases at J; junction bases unmatched: 7. This CDR3 is CASSEKGGLSGNTIYF. In DNA, the CDR3 is TGTGCCAGCAGCGAAAAAGGGGGCCTCTCTGGAAACACCATATATTTT.

The rearrangement links TRBV30 to TRBJ2-7; maybe TRBD1 (5 bases). CDR1 is GTSNPN and CDR2 is SVGIG in the germline V gene (reference sequence). V was trimmed by 0 bases and J by 7 bases, leaving 16 bases between them. The CDR3 has 14 residues. CDR3 loop: CAWSVGIRAREQYF. DNA of the CDR3: TGTGCCTGGAGTGTAGGTATCAGGGCGAGAGAGCAGTACTTC. Complete variable domain (other parts from reference TRBV30 and TRBJ2-7): SQTIHQWPATLVQPVGSPLSLECTVEGTSNPNLYWYRQAAGRGLQLLFYSVGIGQISSEVPQNLSASRPQDRQFILSSKKLLLSDSGFYLCAWSVGIRAREQYFGPGTRLTVT.

The chain joins TRBV7-9 to TRBJ1-6; the match to TRBD1 covers 9 bases. The germline CDR1 and CDR2 sequences are SEHNR and FQNEAQ (reference sequence). V shed 5 bases, J shed 7 bases, and the junction held 6 bases outside the gene matches. This CDR3 has 15 amino acids. The CDR3 region has the DNA TGTGCCAGCAGCCCCCGGACAGGGGAAAATTCACCCCTCCACTTT. This sequence encodes CASSPRTGENSPLHF.

The chain uses TRBV4-1 and TRBJ1-4; D is perhaps TRBD1 (5 bases). CDR3 size: 13 residues. V shed 8 bases and J shed 4 bases, with 11 bases lying between them. CDR1 is MGHRA and CDR2 is YSYEKL in the germline V gene. CDR3 DNA sequence: TGCGCCAGCCTAGACAGTTATAATGAAAAACTGTTTTTT. Its translation is CASLDSYNEKLFF.

The rearrangement links TRBV18 to TRBJ1-2; D perhaps matches TRBD1 (6 bases). The CDR3 runs 14 residues. CDR1 is KGHSH and CDR2 is LQKENI in the germline V gene. V was trimmed by 2 bases and J by 5 bases, leaving 12 bases between them. This chain's CDR3 is CASSPDRSTYGYTF. CDR3 sequence (DNA): TGTGCCAGCTCACCAGACAGGTCAACGTATGGCTACACCTTC.

The CDR3 region is CASSLVQGQEGYTF. In nucleotides, the CDR3 is TGCGCCAGCAGCTTGGTCCAGGGGCAGGAAGGCTACACCTTC. The chain carries TRBV5-1 and TRBJ1-2, with D tentatively TRBD1 (6 bases). Germline CDR1 SGHRS, CDR2 YFSETQ. With 0 bases removed from V and 8 bases from J, the gap between germline ends came to 14 bases. CDR3 length equals 14 residues.

The J gene is TRBJ1-1, the V gene TRBV7-9, with 8 bases aligning to TRBD1. CDR1 and CDR2 (germline): SEHNR, FQNEAQ (reference sequence). The CDR3 is 13 residues long. With V trimmed by 5 bases and J by 5 bases, 4 bases remained unmatched. The CDR3 nucleotides are TGTGCCAGCAGCGTTACAGGGGGGACTGAAGCTTTCTTT. It encodes CASSVTGGTEAFF. The full variable domain, in which reference TRBV7-9 and TRBJ1-1 provide the parts outside the CDR3, is DTGVSQNPRHKITKRGQNVTFRCDPISEHNRLYWYRQTLGQGPEFLTYFQNEAQLEKSRLLSDRFSAERPKGSFSTLEIQRTEQGDSAMYLCASSVTGGTEAFFGQGTRLTVV.

The chain links TRBV27 to TRBJ2-2; possible D gene TRBD1, 5 bases. The ends were cut back, 5 bases at V and 6 bases at J, with 13 bases in the middle. Germline lookup yields CDR1 MNHEY and CDR2 SMNVEV (reference sequence). This CDR3 has 14 residues. The CDR3: CASSQRQSAGELFF. The CDR3 coding sequence is TGTGCCAGCAGTCAACGACAGAGCGCCGGGGAGCTGTTTTTT.

V and J are TRBV7-9 and TRBJ1-1; D unresolved. CDR3 size: 13 residues. The V end was cut by 5 bases, the J end by 1 base, with 8 bases between. Germline CDR1 is SEHNR and CDR2 is FQNEAQ (reference sequence). The CDR3 reads CASSPERNTEAFF. The CDR3 nucleotides read TGTGCCAGCAGCCCGGAGAGGAACACTGAAGCTTTCTTT.